This T cell receptor (beta chain) stems from a study of blood T cell repertoires in COVID-19. In the original workflow: How many nucleated cells were present was estimated from reference gene primer amplification. Profiling relied on immunoSEQ multiplex PCR, and the TCRdb table lists in-frame clones only, not all of them. V and J calls and clone size are as listed in that table; D and trimming were resolved from the DNA. The repertoire holds 350,000 or so clones, over 75% seen once, with about 10% in the top ten. Followed over time, Seattle patients had been enrolled while infection was active. The sequenced sample was peripheral blood. This receptor was taken from a woman aged 30 to 39 with COVID-19, enrolled during active disease.

CDR3: CASSSDNEQFF. Here the CDR3 DNA reads TGTGCCAGCAGCTCGGACAATGAGCAGTTCTTC. This sequence joins TRBV28 and TRBJ2-1; no reliable D call. CDR1 and CDR2 from the germline V gene are MDHEN and SYDVKM. The CDR3 has 11 residues. Trimming cost V 6 bases and J 5 bases, with 5 bases left between them.